The next 17 T cell receptor beta chains were all read from a single sample in a study of T cell repertoires in cytomegalovirus infection. These receptors' antigens are unknown. TCRdb ran MiXCR on the reads and lists one entry per CDR3 protein. This sample has approximately 74,000 distinct CDR3 sequences; roughly 37% occur once, and the top ten carry 85% to 95%. Sequencing used CD8+ T cells from cultured PBMCs, obtained from culture after CMV antigen stimulation. The receptors shown here come from a human donor in good health (CMV status not recorded). Some clones in this sample may be carry-over from other donors' samples.

The chain carries TRBV2 and TRBJ2-3; 7 bases match TRBD2. Per germline, CDR1 SNHLY and CDR2 FYNNEI. J lost 0 bases, V lost 5 bases, and 5 bases had no gene match. The CDR3 length is 15 residues. CDR3 loop: CASSPSGISTDTQYF. CDR3 bases: TGTGCCAGCAGTCCAAGCGGGATCAGCACAGATACGCAGTATTTT.

Ten or more counts support this clonotype. V gene TRBV29-1 combines with J gene TRBJ1-1; D may be TRBD1 (5 bases). This CDR3 comprises 12 residues. Germline lookup yields CDR1 SQVTM and CDR2 ANQGSEA. Trimming stripped 2 bases from V and 8 bases from J, with 12 bases between. The DNA for the CDR3 is TGCAGCGTTGAACGGGGGAGGATGGAAGCTTTCTTT. Amino acid sequence: CSVERGRMEAFF. Full variable domain (missing parts from reference TRBV29-1 and TRBJ1-1): SAVISQKPSRDICQRGTSLTIQCQVDSQVTMMFWYRQQPGQSLTLIATANQGSEATYESGFVIDKFPISRPNLTFSTLTVSNMSPEDSSIYLCSVERGRMEAFFGQGTRLTVV.

The chain joins TRBV6-1 to TRBJ2-2; 10 bases are shared with TRBD1. J gave up 7 bases and V 7 bases, and 12 bases lay outside the gene matches. This CDR3 has 16 residues. From germline, CDR1 is MNHNS and CDR2 SASEGT. The CDR3: CASTGRDRGPNGELFF. DNA of the CDR3: TGTGCCAGCACCGGAAGAGACAGGGGGCCAAACGGGGAGCTGTTTTTT.

The sample holds many counts of this clonotype. The chain combines TRBV19 with TRBJ2-7; no clear D. With 3 bases removed from V and 2 bases from J, the gap between germline ends came to 11 bases. Germline lookup yields CDR1 LNHDA and CDR2 SQIVND (reference sequence). CDR3 length equals 14 residues. CDR3 DNA: TGTGCCAGTAGTATTGGGCAGGAGACCTACGAGCAGTACTTC. This gives the protein CASSIGQETYEQYF.

In this sample, this clonotype turned up a few times. This chain connects TRBV12-3 or TRBV12-4 to TRBJ1-1; perhaps TRBD1 as D (6 bases). V was pared by 6 bases and J by 4 bases, with 15 bases between. This CDR3 is 14 amino acids long. DNA for the CDR3: TGTGCCAGCAGCCCACGGGGGGCAGCCACTGAAGCTTTCTTT. This sequence encodes CASSPRGAATEAFF.

This sequence joins TRBV7-3 and TRBJ2-7; no definite D call. CDR3 length: 12 residues. V gave up 5 bases and J gave up 4 bases, with 9 bases separating them. Germline V gene lookup returns CDR1 SGHTA and CDR2 FQGTGA. This chain's CDR3 is CASSPIPYEQYF. In DNA, the CDR3 is TGTGCCAGCAGCCCTATTCCTTACGAGCAGTACTTC.

In this sample, this clonotype turned up many times. The chain has TRBV27 and TRBJ2-5, with D maybe TRBD2 (6 bases). CDR1 MNHEY and CDR2 SMNVEV come from the germline V gene (reference sequence). V dropped 1 base and J dropped 4 bases, with 13 bases sitting between them. This CDR3 is 15 amino acids long. The CDR3 loop is CASSLLGGPPETQYF. The CDR3 coding sequence is TGTGCCAGCAGTTTATTGGGGGGTCCTCCAGAGACCCAGTACTTC.

The chain couples TRBV7-6 to TRBJ2-3, with 11 bases matching TRBD2. There are 18 residues in the CDR3. V was clipped by 5 bases and J by 4 bases; unmatched bases: 14. Germline V CDR1 and CDR2: SGHVS, FNYEAQ. In DNA, the CDR3 is TGTGCCAGCAGCGAGGGCGTGACTAGCGGGGATGGGGCAGATACGCAGTATTTT. Protein product: CASSEGVTSGDGADTQYF.

The chain combines TRBV7-9 with TRBJ1-1, with D possibly being TRBD1 (5 bases). V lost 0 bases, J lost 2 bases, and 10 bases lay in between. The CDR3 consists of 15 residues. Germline V gives CDR1 SEHNR, CDR2 FQNEAQ (reference sequence). CDR3 in DNA: TGTGCCAGCAGCTTAGCGTTGGGGGTAAACACTGAAGCTTTCTTT. Encoded protein: CASSLALGVNTEAFF.

The chain uses TRBV6-2 or TRBV6-3 and TRBJ1-1; tentative D call: TRBD1 (6 bases). There are 16 residues in the CDR3. V was cut by 6 bases and J by 1 base, with 18 bases left in between. Germline CDR1 MNHEY, CDR2 SVGEGT. CDR3 amino acids: CASSHEGGEGNTEAFF. The CDR3 DNA reads TGTGCCAGCAGCCACGAGGGGGGCGAGGGGAACACTGAAGCTTTCTTT.

The chain combines TRBV4-1 with TRBJ1-1; 7 nucleotides match TRBD1. Losses at the gene ends were 0 bases for V and 0 bases for J; bases not matched to a gene: 4. The length of the CDR3 is 16 residues. Germline values: CDR1 MGHRA, CDR2 YSYEKL. DNA of the CDR3: TGCGCCAGCAGCCAAGAACCGGGACAGATGAACACTGAAGCTTTCTTT. Translation gives CASSQEPGQMNTEAFF.

J is TRBJ2-5 and V is TRBV7-9; D tentatively reads TRBD1 or TRBD2 (5 bases each). V was trimmed by 7 bases and J by 5 bases, leaving 23 bases between them. The CDR3 runs to 16 residues. Germline lookup yields CDR1 SEHNR and CDR2 FQNEAQ (reference sequence). The CDR3 DNA follows: TGTGCCAGCAAGACCTCCGGGACGCACGCCTGGGAGACCCAGTACTTC. Encoded protein: CASKTSGTHAWETQYF. The full variable domain, in which reference TRBV7-9 and TRBJ2-5 provide the parts outside the CDR3, is DTGVSQNPRHKITKRGQNVTFRCDPISEHNRLYWYRQTLGQGPEFLTYFQNEAQLEKSRLLSDRFSAERPKGSFSTLEIQRTEQGDSAMYLCASKTSGTHAWETQYFGPGTRLLVL.

The V and J genes are TRBV12-5 and TRBJ2-1; 10 bases line up with TRBD2. This CDR3 is 15 amino acids long. The germline V gene has CDR1 LGHNT and CDR2 FRNRAP. The junction had 12 bases not matched to a gene; V was cut back by 9 bases and J by 7 bases. The CDR3 region is CASAFSGGPKNEQFF. CDR3 bases: TGTGCTAGCGCCTTTAGCGGGGGGCCGAAGAATGAGCAGTTCTTC.

Comments on this clonotype: One junction end disagrees with the germline gene, perhaps due to a read error. The gene calls are TRBV6-8 and TRBJ2-2, with a weak D call TRBD2 (5 bases). Germline loops: CDR1 MNHGY, CDR2 SAAAGT. CDR3 size: 13 residues. In DNA form, the CDR3 reads TGTGCCAGCAGGGTAGGGAACACCGGGGAGCTGGTTTTT. Translating it yields CASRVGNTGELVF.

This clonotype was seen only a few times. The J gene is TRBJ1-1, the V gene TRBV12-3 or TRBV12-4, with 7 bases that match TRBD1. The ends lost 4 bases at V and 8 bases at J; junction bases unmatched: 7. The length of the CDR3 is 13 residues. The CDR3, as DNA: TGTGCCAGCAGTTGGCCGGGACAGCCAGAAGCTTTCTTT. Translation: CASSWPGQPEAFF.

This clonotype has a single count. The gene calls are TRBV27 and TRBJ2-5; TRBD2 is a possible D gene (6 bases). The germline V gene encodes CDR1 MNHEY and CDR2 SMNVEV (reference sequence). V lost 3 bases and J 3 bases, leaving 8 bases between the germline ends. This CDR3 comprises 13 residues. For the CDR3, the DNA is TGTGCCAGCAGTTTTATAGCGGAAGAGACCCAGTACTTC. Protein product: CASSFIAEETQYF.

V gene TRBV7-6 combines with J gene TRBJ2-7; D call uncertain. Trimming took 5 bases from V and 6 from J, leaving 14 bases between them. The CDR3 runs 13 residues. Germline lookup yields CDR1 SGHVS and CDR2 FNYEAQ. The CDR3 region is CASSPTEVREQYF. Written as DNA, the CDR3 is TGTGCCAGCAGCCCTACAGAAGTCCGCGAGCAGTACTTC.